The 27 T cell receptor beta chains below were found in one sample sequenced in a study of beta chain features in type 1 diabetes listed by TCRdb under 2018. Library generation was performed with the immunoSEQ multiplex PCR assay. The entire isolated RNA was reverse transcribed using the High Capacity cDNA Reverse Transcription Kit, and thus expressed TCRB transcripts were sequenced. TCRdb holds this immuneACCESS table with in-frame rearrangements only. Some clones are missing; in checked studies, unresolved V genes explain under half, and the rest has no known cause. The table for this sample lists about 320,000 clones; around 15% of them were counted only once. 6.7% of the sample is taken by the ten largest. Input material: central memory CD4+ T cells from blood. These receptors were collected from a young man in good health.

The chain recombines TRBV6-1 with TRBJ1-2, with D uncertain. Germline V gene data show CDR1 as MNHNS and CDR2 as SASEGT. The CDR3 runs 13 residues. V was pared by 5 bases and J by 4 bases, with 11 bases between. The CDR3 is CASSYEDSYGYTF. The CDR3 region has the DNA TGTGCCAGCAGTTATGAGGATTCCTATGGCTACACCTTC.

This clone was observed a handful of times. This chain uses TRBV9 with TRBJ1-2, with D uncertain. Trimming left V 4 bases short and J 4 bases short, with 14 bases between. Germline values: CDR1 SGDLS, CDR2 YYNGEE. CDR3 length: 14 residues. DNA for the CDR3: TGTGCCAGCAGCCCAGGACCCCCAAGCTATGGCTACACCTTC. As protein: CASSPGPPSYGYTF.

Here the CDR3 reads CASSLDGVRSQHF. The CDR3 region has the DNA TGTGCCAGCAGCTTGGACGGAGTTCGTTCCCAGCATTTT. The rearrangement uses TRBV7-8 and TRBJ1-5; no definite D call. With 3 bases removed from V and 11 bases from J, the gap between germline ends came to 14 bases. The CDR3 is 13 amino acids. Germline V gene data show CDR1 as SGHVS and CDR2 as FQNEAQ.

This clone was seen a few times. The chain couples TRBV5-1 to TRBJ1-6, with D tentatively TRBD1 (6 bases). This CDR3 contains 14 residues. Germline V gives CDR1 SGHRS, CDR2 YFSETQ. Trimming pared 0 bases from V and 7 bases from J, leaving 8 bases between. CDR3 bases: TGCGCCAGCAGCTTGGAAACAGGGAATTCACCCCTCCACTTT. Translated, it gives CASSLETGNSPLHF. The full variable domain, its missing parts supplied by reference TRBV5-1 and TRBJ1-6, is KAGVTQTPRYLIKTRGQQVTLSCSPISGHRSVSWYQQTPGQGLQFLFEYFSETQRNKGNFPGRFSGRQFSNSRSEMNVSTLELGDSALYLCASSLETGNSPLHFGNGTRLTVT.

This rearrangement joins TRBV19 to TRBJ2-1, with 7 bases aligning to TRBD2. Looked up from germline, CDR1 is LNHDA and CDR2 is SQIVND (reference sequence). Trimming removed 5 bases from V and 12 bases from J; junction bases left unmatched: 10. This CDR3 has 13 residues. DNA of the CDR3: TGTGCCAGTAGTCTCTCGGGGGGAGCGGCGCAGTTCTTC. Translating gives CASSLSGGAAQFF.

This clone was seen a few times. Sequence at one end of the junction differs from germline and may be a read error. This chain uses TRBV20-1 with TRBJ2-1; D gene ambiguous. CDR3 length: 11 residues. CDR1 is DFQATT, CDR2 SNEGSKA, per germline (reference sequence). CDR3 region: CSALDRVFGVF. The CDR3 DNA sequence: TGCAGTGCCCTGGACCGGGTATTCGGTGTCTTC.

On this clone itself: The junction shows a germline mismatch at one end, possibly a read error. J is TRBJ2-1 and V is TRBV7-2, with a tentative D call TRBD2 (5 bases). CDR3 length: 15 residues. In germline, CDR1 is SGHTA, CDR2 FQGNSA. The CDR3 here is CASSPAPGSYNEQFF. The CDR3 DNA reads TGCGCCAGCAGCCCCGCTCCGGGGTCCTACAATGAGCAGTTCTTC. Drawing the rest from reference TRBV7-2 and TRBJ2-1, the complete variable domain is GAGVSQSPSNKVTEKGKDVELRCDPISGHTALYWYRQSLGQGLEFLIYFQGNSAPDKSGLPSDRFSAERTGGSVSTLTIQRTQQEDSAVYLCASSPAPGSYNEQFFGPGTRLTVL.

This clone came up a few times. The V gene is TRBV6-6, the J gene TRBJ2-3, with D maybe TRBD1 (5 bases). The germline gives CDR1 MNHNY, CDR2 SVGAGI (reference sequence). Trimming removed 4 bases from V and 2 bases from J, with 7 bases in between. The CDR3 spans 13 residues. CDR3 amino acids: CASSWGYTDTQYF. CDR3 DNA sequence: TGTGCCAGCAGTTGGGGCTACACAGATACGCAGTATTTT.

The V gene is TRBV2, the J gene TRBJ1-1; unclear D gene. Germline-derived CDR1 and CDR2 are SNHLY and FYNNEI. Between the trimmed V and J ends, which lost 7 bases and 0 bases, there was a span of 9 bases. This CDR3 region has 13 residues. CDR3 coding DNA: TGTGCCAGCACCCTATCAGTGAACACTGAAGCTTTCTTT. Its translation: CASTLSVNTEAFF.

The CDR3 protein is CALSAGGSGNTIYF. CDR3 bases: TGTGCCCTATCTGCCGGGGGCTCTGGAAACACCATATATTTT. This chain uses TRBV10-3 with TRBJ1-3; D might be TRBD1 (5 bases). The CDR3 is 14 residues long. Trimming stripped 11 bases from V and 0 bases from J, with 14 bases between. Germline V gives CDR1 ENHRY, CDR2 SYGVKD.

The CDR3 coding sequence is TGTGCCAGCTCACCCCAGGGGCAAGGGGCCAACGTCCTGACTTTC. As protein: CASSPQGQGANVLTF. The chain is built from TRBV18 and TRBJ2-6, with TRBD1 as a possible D gene (6 bases). This CDR3 comprises 15 residues. Per germline, CDR1 KGHSH and CDR2 LQKENI. V lost 3 bases and J lost 4, with 10 bases in between. The full variable domain, in which reference TRBV18 and TRBJ2-6 provide the parts outside the CDR3, is NAGVMQNPRHLVRRRGQEARLRCSPMKGHSHVYWYRQLPEEGLKFMVYLQKENIIDESGMPKERFSAEFPKEGPSILRIQQVVRGDSAAYFCASSPQGQGANVLTFGAGSRLTVL.

The V gene is TRBV14, the J gene TRBJ1-2, with 8 bases aligning to TRBD1. This CDR3 spans 14 amino acids. The V and J ends lost 3 bases and 8 bases, in that order; junction bases with no gene match: 8. Germline loops: CDR1 SGHDN, CDR2 FVKESK. The CDR3 loop is CASSQDVPGGGYTF. In DNA, the CDR3 is TGTGCCAGCAGCCAGGACGTTCCAGGGGGCGGCTACACCTTC.

Only a few counts were recorded for this clone. V is TRBV4-2 and J is TRBJ2-7; 9 nucleotides line up with TRBD1. Germline CDR1 reads LGHNA; CDR2 reads YNFKEQ. Losses at the gene ends were 8 bases for V and 3 bases for J; bases not matched to a gene: 11. The CDR3 runs to 15 residues. CDR3 sequence reads: CASHDRDRAVYEQYV. The CDR3 DNA is TGTGCCAGCCACGACCGGGACAGGGCCGTCTACGAGCAGTACGTC.

This clone was counted a few times. Additional DNA sequences in this sample encode the identical CDR3. The V and J genes are TRBV7-2 and TRBJ2-5; D remains unclear. The V end was cut by 3 bases, the J end by 5 bases, with 4 bases between. CDR3 length: 11 amino acids. Germline-derived CDR1 and CDR2 are SGHTA and FQGNSA. This CDR3 is CASSFRETQYF. For the CDR3, the DNA is TGTGCCAGCAGCTTCCGGGAGACCCAGTACTTC.

The rearrangement joins TRBV6-1 to TRBJ2-1; 10 bases match TRBD2. CDR3 length: 14 residues. Germline lookup yields CDR1 MNHNS and CDR2 SASEGT. The CDR3 sequence: CGTSGRRADNEQFF. DNA of the CDR3: TGTGGGACTAGCGGACGCCGGGCAGACAATGAGCAGTTCTTC.

This clone was detected only a few times. This same CDR3 is encoded by further DNA sequences in the sample. The rearrangement uses TRBV2 and TRBJ2-5; D unresolved. The CDR3 length is 10 residues. V was cut by 4 bases and J by 5 bases, with 2 bases left in between. Germline lookup yields CDR1 SNHLY and CDR2 FYNNEI. CDR3 region: CASSVETQYF. In DNA form, the CDR3 reads TGTGCCAGCAGTGTTGAGACCCAGTACTTC.

The CDR3 sequence: CASSQNPGSGYTF. The CDR3 nucleotides are TGTGCCAGCAGCCAAAATCCCGGCAGTGGCTACACCTTC. The J gene is TRBJ1-2, the V gene TRBV14; no reliable D call. V was shortened by 2 bases and J by 7 bases, with 11 bases between the two germline ends. This CDR3 contains 13 residues. The germline gives CDR1 SGHDN, CDR2 FVKESK.

The chain uses TRBV7-8 and TRBJ1-2; 11 bases match TRBD1. The CDR3 length is 15 residues. The germline gives CDR1 SGHVS, CDR2 FQNEAQ. Germline trimming cut 5 bases from V and 4 bases from J; bases unmatched to any gene: 6. The DNA for the CDR3 is TGTGCCAGCAGCCCTCGGACAGGGGGCGGCTATGGCTACACCTTC. Residues: CASSPRTGGGYGYTF.

V usage is TRBV4-3 and J usage is TRBJ1-2, with TRBD1 matching 7 bases. The CDR3 covers 16 residues. Trimming cost V 5 bases and J 7 bases; bases outside gene matches: 16. CDR1 LGHNA and CDR2 YSLEER come from the germline V gene. This CDR3 is CASSSQSRSQGVGYTF. In nucleotides, the CDR3 is TGCGCCAGCAGCTCACAGAGCCGGAGCCAGGGGGTTGGCTACACCTTC.

This clone was counted only a few times. The chain uses TRBV27 and TRBJ2-5; D unclear. This CDR3 spans 11 amino acids. V lost 5 bases and J 5 bases, leaving 6 bases between the germline ends. The germline gives CDR1 MNHEY, CDR2 SMNVEV (reference sequence). CDR3 protein: CASSLEETQYF. The CDR3 DNA is TGTGCCAGCAGTCTAGAGGAGACCCAGTACTTC.

This clone was found many times. The chain combines TRBV4-3 with TRBJ1-2; 8 nucleotides line up with TRBD1. This CDR3 contains 16 residues. Germline trimming cut 1 base from V and 5 bases from J; bases unmatched to any gene: 9. Per germline, CDR1 LGHNA and CDR2 YSLEER. CDR3 amino acids: CASSQGQGKPLYGYTF. The DNA of the CDR3 is TGCGCCAGCAGCCAAGGACAGGGGAAACCCCTGTATGGCTACACCTTC.

The V call is TRBV7-2, the J call TRBJ1-1; unclear D gene. The CDR3 spans 13 residues. In germline, CDR1 is SGHTA, CDR2 FQGNSA. Trimming removed 3 bases at V and 8 bases at J, with 13 bases between. The DNA for the CDR3 is TGTGCCAGCAGCTTCTCTGGAGTTTCGGAAGCTTTCTTT. Its translation: CASSFSGVSEAFF.

The chain carries TRBV2 and TRBJ1-3, with unresolved D. Germline CDR1 SNHLY, CDR2 FYNNEI. CDR3 length: 18 residues. With 4 bases removed from V and 2 bases from J, the gap between germline ends came to 21 bases. The CDR3 loop is CASSGVATRAATGNTIYF. CDR3 nucleotide sequence: TGTGCCAGCAGTGGCGTAGCCACCCGAGCCGCGACTGGAAACACCATATATTTT.

In regard to this clone: This sample also contains other DNA sequences that code for the same CDR3. The chain links TRBV5-6 to TRBJ1-1, with a tentative D call TRBD1 (6 bases). The germline gives CDR1 SGHDT, CDR2 YYEEEE. CDR3 length: 15 amino acids. The V end was cut by 0 bases, the J end by 4 bases, with 13 bases between. The DNA of the CDR3 is TGTGCCAGCAGCTTGGCGGGGGCCGGCGGCACTGAAGCTTTCTTT. Its translation: CASSLAGAGGTEAFF.

Ten or more counts support this clone. This sequence joins TRBV7-8 and TRBJ2-7; 7 nucleotides match TRBD1. Germline lookup yields CDR1 SGHVS and CDR2 FQNEAQ. This CDR3 has 14 residues. V lost 2 bases to trimming and J lost 6 bases; unmatched junction nucleotides: 7. This chain's CDR3 is CASSLLSGTAEQYV. The CDR3 nucleotides are TGTGCCAGCAGCTTATTAAGTGGGACAGCCGAGCAGTACGTC.

The CDR3 nucleotides are TGTGCCAGCGGAGGACAGGTAACAACCGGTGAAGCTTTCTTT. Translating it yields CASGGQVTTGEAFF. The genes are TRBV2 and TRBJ1-1; 7 positions match TRBD1. V dropped 8 bases and J dropped 7; count of bases not matched to a gene: 13. Germline CDR1 SNHLY, CDR2 FYNNEI. This CDR3 spans 14 amino acids.

This sequence joins TRBV11-2 and TRBJ2-5; tentatively, D is TRBD1 or TRBD2 (5 bases each). CDR3 length: 14 residues. Germline loops: CDR1 SGHAT, CDR2 FQNNGV. V lost 1 base to trimming and J lost 9 bases, with 15 bases between them. CDR3 nucleotide sequence: TGTGCCAGCAGCTTAGTCCGCAGGGACGGGGCCCAGTACTTC. It is translated as CASSLVRRDGAQYF.